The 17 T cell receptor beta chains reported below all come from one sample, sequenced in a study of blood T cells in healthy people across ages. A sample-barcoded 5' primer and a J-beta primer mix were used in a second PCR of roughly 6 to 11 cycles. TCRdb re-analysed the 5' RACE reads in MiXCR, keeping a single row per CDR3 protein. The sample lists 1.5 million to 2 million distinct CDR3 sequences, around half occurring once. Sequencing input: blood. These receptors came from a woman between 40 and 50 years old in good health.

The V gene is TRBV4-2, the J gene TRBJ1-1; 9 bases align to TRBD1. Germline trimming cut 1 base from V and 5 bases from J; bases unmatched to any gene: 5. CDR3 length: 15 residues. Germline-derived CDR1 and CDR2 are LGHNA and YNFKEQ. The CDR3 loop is CASSQGQGGGTEAFF. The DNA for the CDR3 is TGTGCCAGCAGCCAAGGACAGGGGGGTGGTACTGAAGCTTTCTTT.

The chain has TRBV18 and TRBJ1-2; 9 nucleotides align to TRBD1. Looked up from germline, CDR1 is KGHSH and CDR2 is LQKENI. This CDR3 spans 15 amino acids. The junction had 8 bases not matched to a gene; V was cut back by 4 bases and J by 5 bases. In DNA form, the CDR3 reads TGTGCCAGCTCACGCGACAGGGGGAGGAGATATGGCTACACCTTC. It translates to CASSRDRGRRYGYTF.

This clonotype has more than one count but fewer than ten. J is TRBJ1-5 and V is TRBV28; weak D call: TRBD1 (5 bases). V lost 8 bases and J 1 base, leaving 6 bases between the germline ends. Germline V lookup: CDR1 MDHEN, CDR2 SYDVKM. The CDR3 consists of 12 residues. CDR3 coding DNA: TGTGCCAGCTGGGGGAGCAATCAGCCCCAGCATTTT. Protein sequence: CASWGSNQPQHF.

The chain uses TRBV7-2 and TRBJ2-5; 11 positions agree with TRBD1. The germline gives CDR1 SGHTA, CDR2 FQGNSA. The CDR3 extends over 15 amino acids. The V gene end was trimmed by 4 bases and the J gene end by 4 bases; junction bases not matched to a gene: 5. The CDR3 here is CASSSRTGGIETQYF. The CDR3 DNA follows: TGTGCCAGCAGCTCCCGGACAGGGGGCATAGAGACCCAGTACTTC.

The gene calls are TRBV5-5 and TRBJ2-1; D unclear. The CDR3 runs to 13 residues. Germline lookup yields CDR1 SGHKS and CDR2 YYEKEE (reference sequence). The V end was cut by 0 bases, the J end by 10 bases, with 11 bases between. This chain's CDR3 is CASSLAGTYEQFF. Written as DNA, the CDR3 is TGTGCCAGCAGCTTGGCCGGAACCTACGAGCAGTTCTTC.

The CDR3 is CATSDSGNYGYTF. As DNA, the CDR3 is TGCGCCACTTCGGACAGTGGCAACTATGGCTACACCTTC. This chain uses TRBV10-1 with TRBJ1-2; a possible D gene is TRBD1 (6 bases). The CDR3 has 13 amino acids. Trimming removed 10 bases at V and 2 bases at J, with 14 bases between. The germline V gene encodes CDR1 WNHNN and CDR2 SYGVQD (reference sequence).

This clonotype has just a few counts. The CDR3 region is CASSPTMRGTNYGYTF. The CDR3 coding sequence is TGTGCCAGCAGCCCCACGATGAGGGGCACTAACTATGGCTACACCTTC. The chain joins TRBV7-2 to TRBJ1-2; tentatively, D is TRBD1 (5 bases). CDR3 length equals 16 residues. The germline V gene encodes CDR1 SGHTA and CDR2 FQGNSA. Between the trimmed V and J ends, which lost 5 bases and 0 bases, there was a span of 16 bases.

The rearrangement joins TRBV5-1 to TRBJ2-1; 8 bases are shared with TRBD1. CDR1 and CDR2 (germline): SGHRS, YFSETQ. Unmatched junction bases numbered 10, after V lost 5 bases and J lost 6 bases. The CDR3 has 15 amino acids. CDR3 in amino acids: CASRAGQGTFNEQFF. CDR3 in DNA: TGCGCCAGCAGGGCTGGACAGGGAACATTCAATGAGCAGTTCTTC.

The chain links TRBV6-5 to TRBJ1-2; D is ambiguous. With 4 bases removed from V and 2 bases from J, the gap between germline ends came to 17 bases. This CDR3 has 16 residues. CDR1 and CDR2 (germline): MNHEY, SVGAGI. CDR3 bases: TGTGCCAGCAGTTTCTCCCCGATGGCATACAACTATGGCTACACCTTC. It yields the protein CASSFSPMAYNYGYTF.

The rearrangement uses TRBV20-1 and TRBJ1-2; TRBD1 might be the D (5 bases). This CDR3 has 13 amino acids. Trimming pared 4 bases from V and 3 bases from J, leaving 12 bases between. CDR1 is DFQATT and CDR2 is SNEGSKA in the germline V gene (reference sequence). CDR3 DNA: TGCAGTGCTAAGGACATCGACCACTATGGCTACACCTTC. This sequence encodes CSAKDIDHYGYTF.

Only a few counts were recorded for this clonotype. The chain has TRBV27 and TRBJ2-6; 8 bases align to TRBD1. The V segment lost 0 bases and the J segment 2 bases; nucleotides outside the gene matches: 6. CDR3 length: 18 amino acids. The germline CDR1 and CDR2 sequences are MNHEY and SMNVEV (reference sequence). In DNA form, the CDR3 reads TGTGCCAGCAGTTTATCCCCCGGACAGGGAGCTGGGGCCAACGTCCTGACTTTC. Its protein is CASSLSPGQGAGANVLTF.

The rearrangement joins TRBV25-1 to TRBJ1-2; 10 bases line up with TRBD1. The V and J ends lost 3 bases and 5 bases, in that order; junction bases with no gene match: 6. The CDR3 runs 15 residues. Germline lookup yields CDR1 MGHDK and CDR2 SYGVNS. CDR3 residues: CASSDRGQGVYGYTF. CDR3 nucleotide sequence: TGTGCCAGCAGTGATCGTGGACAGGGGGTATATGGCTACACCTTC.

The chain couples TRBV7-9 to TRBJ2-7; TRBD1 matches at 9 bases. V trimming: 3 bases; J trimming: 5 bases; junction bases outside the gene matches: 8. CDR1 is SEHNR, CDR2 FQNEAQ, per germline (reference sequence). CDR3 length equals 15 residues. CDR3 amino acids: CASSFGTGLKDEQYF. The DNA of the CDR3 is TGTGCCAGCAGCTTCGGGACAGGGCTTAAAGACGAGCAGTACTTC.

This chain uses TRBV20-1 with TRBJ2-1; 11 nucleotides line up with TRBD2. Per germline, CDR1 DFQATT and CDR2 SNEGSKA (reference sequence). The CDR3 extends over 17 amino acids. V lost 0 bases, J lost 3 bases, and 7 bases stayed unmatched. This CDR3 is CSARDLLAGGYYNEQFF. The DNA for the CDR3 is TGCAGTGCTAGAGATCTCCTAGCGGGGGGTTACTACAATGAGCAGTTCTTC.

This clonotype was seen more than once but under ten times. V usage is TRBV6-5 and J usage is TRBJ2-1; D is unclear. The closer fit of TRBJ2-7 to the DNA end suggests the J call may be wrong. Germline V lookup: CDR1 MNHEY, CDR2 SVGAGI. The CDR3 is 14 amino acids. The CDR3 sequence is CASRASASYNEQYF. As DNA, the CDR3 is TGTGCCAGCAGAGCTTCGGCCTCCTACAATGAGCAGTACTTC.

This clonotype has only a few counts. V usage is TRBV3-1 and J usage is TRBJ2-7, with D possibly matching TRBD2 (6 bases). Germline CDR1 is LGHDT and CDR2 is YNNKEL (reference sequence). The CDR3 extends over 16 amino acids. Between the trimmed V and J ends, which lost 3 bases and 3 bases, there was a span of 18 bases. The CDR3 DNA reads TGTGCCAGCAGCCACCTGGAGGGTAGCGAGCACTACGAGCAGTACTTC. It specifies CASSHLEGSEHYEQYF.

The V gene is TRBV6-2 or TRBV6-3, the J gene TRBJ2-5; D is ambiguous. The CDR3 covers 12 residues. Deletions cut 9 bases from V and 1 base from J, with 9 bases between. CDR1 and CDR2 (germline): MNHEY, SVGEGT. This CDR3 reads CARQSCQETQYF. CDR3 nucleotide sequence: TGTGCCAGACAGTCCTGCCAAGAGACCCAGTACTTC.